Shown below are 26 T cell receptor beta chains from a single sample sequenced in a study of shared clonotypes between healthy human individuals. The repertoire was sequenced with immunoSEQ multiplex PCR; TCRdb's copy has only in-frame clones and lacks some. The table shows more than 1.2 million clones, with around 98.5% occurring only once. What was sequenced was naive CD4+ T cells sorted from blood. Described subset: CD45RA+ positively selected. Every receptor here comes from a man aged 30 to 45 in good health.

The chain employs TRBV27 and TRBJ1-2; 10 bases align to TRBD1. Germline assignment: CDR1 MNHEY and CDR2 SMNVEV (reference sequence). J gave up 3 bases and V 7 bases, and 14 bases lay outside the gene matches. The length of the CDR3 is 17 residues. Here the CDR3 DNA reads TGTGCCAGCAAGCGAACCCCCGGGACAGGGGTTGACTATGGCTACACCTTC. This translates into CASKRTPGTGVDYGYTF.

The CDR3 region is CSVSTSGSGLGTDTQYF. CDR3 nucleotides: TGCAGCGTTAGTACTAGCGGGAGCGGTCTTGGCACAGATACGCAGTATTTT. V usage is TRBV29-1 and J usage is TRBJ2-3; 11 nucleotides align to TRBD2. This CDR3 has 17 amino acids. V was clipped by 5 bases and J by 1 base; unmatched bases: 11. Germline V gene data show CDR1 as SQVTM and CDR2 as ANQGSEA.

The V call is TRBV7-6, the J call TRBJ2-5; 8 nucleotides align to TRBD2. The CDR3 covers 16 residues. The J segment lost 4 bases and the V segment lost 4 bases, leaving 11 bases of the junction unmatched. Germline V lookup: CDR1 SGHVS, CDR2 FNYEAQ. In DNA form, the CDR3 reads TGTGCCAGCAGCTCCCCACTAGCGGCTATACCAGAGACCCAGTACTTC. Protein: CASSSPLAAIPETQYF.

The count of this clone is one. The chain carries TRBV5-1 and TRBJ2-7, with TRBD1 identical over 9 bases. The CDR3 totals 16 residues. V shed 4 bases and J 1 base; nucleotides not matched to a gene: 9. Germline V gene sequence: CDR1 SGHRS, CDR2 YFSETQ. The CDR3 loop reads CASSRDGQGYSYEQYF. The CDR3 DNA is TGCGCCAGCAGCCGCGATGGACAGGGGTATTCCTACGAGCAGTACTTC.

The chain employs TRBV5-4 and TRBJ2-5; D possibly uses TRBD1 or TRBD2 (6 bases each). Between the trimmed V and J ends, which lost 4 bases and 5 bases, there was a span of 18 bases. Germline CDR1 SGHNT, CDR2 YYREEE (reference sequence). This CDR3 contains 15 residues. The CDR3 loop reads CASSEGGAVGETQYF. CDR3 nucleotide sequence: TGTGCCAGCAGCGAGGGGGGAGCCGTAGGGGAGACCCAGTACTTC. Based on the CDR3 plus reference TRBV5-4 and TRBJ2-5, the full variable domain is ETGVTQSPTHLIKTRGQQVTLRCSSQSGHNTVSWYQQALGQGPQFIFQYYREEENGRGNFPPRFSGLQFPNYSSELNVNALELDDSALYLCASSEGGAVGETQYFGPGTRLLVL.

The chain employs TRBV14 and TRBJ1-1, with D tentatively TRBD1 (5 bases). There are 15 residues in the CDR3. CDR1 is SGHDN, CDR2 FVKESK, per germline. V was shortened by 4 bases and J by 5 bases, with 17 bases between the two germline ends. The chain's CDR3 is CASSLTADRETEAFF. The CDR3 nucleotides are TGTGCCAGCAGCCTAACCGCCGACAGAGAGACTGAAGCTTTCTTT.

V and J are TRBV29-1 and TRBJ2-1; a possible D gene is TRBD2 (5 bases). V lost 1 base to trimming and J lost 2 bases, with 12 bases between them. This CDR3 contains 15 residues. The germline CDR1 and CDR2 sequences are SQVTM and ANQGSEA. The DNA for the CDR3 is TGCAGCGTTGAAGGTGGGAGCATAACCTACAATGAGCAGTTCTTC. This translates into CSVEGGSITYNEQFF.

The CDR3 DNA reads TGTGCCAGCACCTGGGGACAGGGTATGGCAGATACGCAGTATTTT. Translation: CASTWGQGMADTQYF. J is TRBJ2-3 and V is TRBV5-4; 9 bases map to TRBD1. The CDR3 covers 15 residues. Losses at the gene ends were 6 bases for V and 4 bases for J; bases not matched to a gene: 9. The germline gives CDR1 SGHNT, CDR2 YYREEE (reference sequence).

The CDR3 nucleotides are TGTGCCAGCAGCTCATTTGTACGGACTAGCGGGAGATCGGCGAATACCTACGAGCAGTACTTC. Its translation: CASSSFVRTSGRSANTYEQYF. V gene TRBV7-6 combines with J gene TRBJ2-7; 13 nucleotides align to TRBD2. The CDR3 is 21 amino acids. Germline-derived CDR1 and CDR2 are SGHVS and FNYEAQ. Trimming at V came to 4 bases and at J to 2 bases, leaving 20 bases not matched to a gene.

The CDR3 DNA is TGTGCCACCTGGACAGGGGGGCGGCGAGATGGCTACACCTTC. Its translation: CATWTGGRRDGYTF. V gene TRBV19 combines with J gene TRBJ1-2; 10 bases fit TRBD1. The CDR3 runs 14 residues. Trimming removed 10 bases from V and 6 bases from J; junction bases left unmatched: 11. CDR1 and CDR2 from the germline V gene are LNHDA and SQIVND (reference sequence).

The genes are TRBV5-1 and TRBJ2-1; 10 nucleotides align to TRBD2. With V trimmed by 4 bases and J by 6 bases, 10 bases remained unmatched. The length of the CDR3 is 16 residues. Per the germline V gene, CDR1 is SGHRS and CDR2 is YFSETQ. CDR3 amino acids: CASSGWLAGDTNEQFF. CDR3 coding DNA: TGCGCCAGCAGCGGGTGGCTAGCGGGGGACACCAATGAGCAGTTCTTC.

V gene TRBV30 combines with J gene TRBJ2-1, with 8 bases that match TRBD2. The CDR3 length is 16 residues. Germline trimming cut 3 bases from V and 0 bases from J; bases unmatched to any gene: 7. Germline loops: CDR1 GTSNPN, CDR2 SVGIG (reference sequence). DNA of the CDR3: TGTGCCTGGAGCCGGACTAGCAGGAGCTCCTACAATGAGCAGTTCTTC. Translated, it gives CAWSRTSRSSYNEQFF.

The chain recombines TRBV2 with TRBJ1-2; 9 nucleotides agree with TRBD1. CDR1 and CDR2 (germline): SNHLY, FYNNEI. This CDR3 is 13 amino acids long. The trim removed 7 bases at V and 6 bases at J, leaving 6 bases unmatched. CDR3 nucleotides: TGTGCCAGCAATCTACAGGGGGCCGATGGCTACACCTTC. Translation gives CASNLQGADGYTF.

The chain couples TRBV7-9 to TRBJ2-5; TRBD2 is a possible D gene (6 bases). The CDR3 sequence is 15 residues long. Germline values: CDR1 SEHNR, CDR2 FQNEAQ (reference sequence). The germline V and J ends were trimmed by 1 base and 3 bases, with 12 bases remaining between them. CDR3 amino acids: CASSLVSGRKETQYF. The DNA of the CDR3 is TGTGCCAGCAGCTTAGTGAGCGGGCGAAAAGAGACCCAGTACTTC.

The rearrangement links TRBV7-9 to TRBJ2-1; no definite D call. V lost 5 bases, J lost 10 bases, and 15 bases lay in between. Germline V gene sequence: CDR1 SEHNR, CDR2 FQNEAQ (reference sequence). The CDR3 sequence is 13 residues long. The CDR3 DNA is TGTGCCAGCAGCCCACCAGGTCCTCGGGAGCAGTTCTTC. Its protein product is CASSPPGPREQFF.

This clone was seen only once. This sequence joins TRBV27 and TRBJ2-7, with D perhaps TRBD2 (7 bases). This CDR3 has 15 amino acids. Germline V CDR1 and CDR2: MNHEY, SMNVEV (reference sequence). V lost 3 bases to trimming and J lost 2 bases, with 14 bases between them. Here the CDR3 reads CASSFLPGGAYEQYF. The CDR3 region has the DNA TGTGCCAGCAGTTTCCTCCCGGGGGGCGCCTACGAGCAGTACTTC.

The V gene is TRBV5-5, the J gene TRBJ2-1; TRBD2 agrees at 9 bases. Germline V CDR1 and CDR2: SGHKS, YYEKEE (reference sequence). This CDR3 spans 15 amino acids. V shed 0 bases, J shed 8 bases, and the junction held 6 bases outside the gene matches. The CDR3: CASSLGLAGIDEQFF. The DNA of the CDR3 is TGTGCCAGCAGCTTGGGGCTAGCGGGAATCGATGAGCAGTTCTTC.

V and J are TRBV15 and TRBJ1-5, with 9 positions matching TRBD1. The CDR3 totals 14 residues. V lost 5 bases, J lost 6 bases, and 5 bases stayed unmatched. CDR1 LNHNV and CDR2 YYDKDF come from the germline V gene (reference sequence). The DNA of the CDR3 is TGTGCCACCAGCGGGACAGGGACTTCTCAGCCCCAGCATTTT. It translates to CATSGTGTSQPQHF.

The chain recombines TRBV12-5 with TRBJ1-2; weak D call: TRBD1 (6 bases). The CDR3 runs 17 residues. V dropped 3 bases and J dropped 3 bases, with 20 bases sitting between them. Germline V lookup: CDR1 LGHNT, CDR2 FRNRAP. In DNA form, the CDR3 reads TGTGCTAGTGGTTTCACAGGGAGTCTTCTGAGTGACTATGGCTACACCTTC. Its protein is CASGFTGSLLSDYGYTF.

CDR3 loop: CASSWLAGLGYEQYF. The DNA for the CDR3 is TGTGCCAGTAGTTGGCTAGCGGGATTGGGGTACGAGCAGTACTTC. V usage is TRBV19 and J usage is TRBJ2-7; 9 positions match TRBD2. This CDR3 is built from 15 residues. CDR1 and CDR2 (germline): LNHDA, SQIVND (reference sequence). V shed 5 bases, J shed 4 bases, and the junction held 9 bases outside the gene matches.

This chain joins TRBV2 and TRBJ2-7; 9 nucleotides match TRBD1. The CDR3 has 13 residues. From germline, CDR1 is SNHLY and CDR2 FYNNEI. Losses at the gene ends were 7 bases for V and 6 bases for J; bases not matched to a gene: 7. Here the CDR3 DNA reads TGTGCCAGCAATCAACAGGGGGCTGGCGAGCAGTACTTC. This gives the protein CASNQQGAGEQYF.

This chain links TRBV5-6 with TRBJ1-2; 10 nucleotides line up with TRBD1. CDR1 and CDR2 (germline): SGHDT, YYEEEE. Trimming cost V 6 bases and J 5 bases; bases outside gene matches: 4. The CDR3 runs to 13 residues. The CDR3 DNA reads TGTGCCAGCAACGGACAGGGGGAGTATGGCTACACCTTC. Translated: CASNGQGEYGYTF.

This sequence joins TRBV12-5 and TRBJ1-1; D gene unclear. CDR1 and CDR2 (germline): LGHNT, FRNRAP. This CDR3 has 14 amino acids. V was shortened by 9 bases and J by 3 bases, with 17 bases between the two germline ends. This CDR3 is CASCDGRQDTEAFF. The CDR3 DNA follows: TGTGCTAGCTGTGACGGGCGGCAGGACACTGAAGCTTTCTTT. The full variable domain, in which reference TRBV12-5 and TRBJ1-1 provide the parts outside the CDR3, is DARVTQTPRHKVTEMGQEVTMRCQPILGHNTVFWYRQTMMQGLELLAYFRNRAPLDDSGMPKDRFSAEMPDATLATLKIQPSEPRDSAVYFCASCDGRQDTEAFFGQGTRLTVV.

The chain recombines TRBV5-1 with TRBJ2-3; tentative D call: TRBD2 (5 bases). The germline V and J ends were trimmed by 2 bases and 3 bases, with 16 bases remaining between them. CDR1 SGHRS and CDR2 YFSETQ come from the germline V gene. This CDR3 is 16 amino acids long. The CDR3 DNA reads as TGCGCCAGCAGCTTCGGGGATTCTCTTGGGACAGATACGCAGTATTTT. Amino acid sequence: CASSFGDSLGTDTQYF.

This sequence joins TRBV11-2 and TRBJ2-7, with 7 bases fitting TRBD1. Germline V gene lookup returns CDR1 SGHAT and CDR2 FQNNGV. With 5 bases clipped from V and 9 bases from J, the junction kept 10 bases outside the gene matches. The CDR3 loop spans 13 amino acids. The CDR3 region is CASSPRTGTVQYF. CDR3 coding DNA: TGTGCCAGCAGCCCACGAACTGGGACAGTGCAGTACTTC.

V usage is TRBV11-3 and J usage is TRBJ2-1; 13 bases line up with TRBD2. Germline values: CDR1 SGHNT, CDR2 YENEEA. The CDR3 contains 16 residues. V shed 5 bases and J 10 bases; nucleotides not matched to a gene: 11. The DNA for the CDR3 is TGTGCCAGCAGCCCGCGACTAGCGGGAGGAAAGGGCGAGCAGTTCTTC. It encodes CASSPRLAGGKGEQFF.